The T cell receptor (beta chain) described here comes from a study of blood T cell repertoires in COVID-19. For the study at large: Sites in the United States, Italy and Spain provided acute and convalescent COVID-19 samples.

The CDR3 length is 14 residues. The V end lost 2 bases, the J end lost 2 bases, and 9 bases lay between the germline ends. Germline-derived CDR1 and CDR2 are MNHEY and SVGAGI. In the study's own analysis: Reference gene primer amplification gave nucleated cell count estimates. Clones were sequenced by immunoSEQ multiplex PCR, and TCRdb holds only the in-frame ones, with some missing. The V and J calls and the clone size are those of that table, but D and trimming were determined from the DNA. The data show 250,000 or so clones, with approximately 80% seen just once and approximately 3.5% held by the top ten.

The source is a woman younger than 35 with acute or convalescent COVID-19. The sequenced sample consisted of peripheral blood. The chain is built from TRBV6-5 and TRBJ1-1, with a possible D match to TRBD1 (6 bases). In DNA form, the CDR3 reads TGTGCCAGCAGTTACAACAGGGCTAACACTGAAGCTTTCTTT. Encoded protein: CASSYNRANTEAFF.